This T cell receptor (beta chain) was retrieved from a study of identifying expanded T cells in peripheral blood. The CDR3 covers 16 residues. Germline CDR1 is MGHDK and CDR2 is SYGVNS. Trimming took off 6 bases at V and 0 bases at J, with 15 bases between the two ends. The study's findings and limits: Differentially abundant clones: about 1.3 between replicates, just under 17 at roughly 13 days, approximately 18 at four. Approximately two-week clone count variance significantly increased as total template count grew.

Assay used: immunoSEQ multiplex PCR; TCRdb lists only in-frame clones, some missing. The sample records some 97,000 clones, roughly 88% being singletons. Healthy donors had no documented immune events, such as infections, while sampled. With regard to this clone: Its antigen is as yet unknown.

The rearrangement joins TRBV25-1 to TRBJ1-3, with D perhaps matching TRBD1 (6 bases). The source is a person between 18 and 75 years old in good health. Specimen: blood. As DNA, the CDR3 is TGTGCCAGCAGAAAAGGGGGGGGAGGCTCTGGAAACACCATATATTTT. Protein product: CASRKGGGGSGNTIYF.